The 21 T cell receptor beta chains reported below all come from one sample, sequenced in a study of blood T cell repertoires in COVID-19. This table comes from immunoSEQ multiplex PCR, and its TCRdb copy is limited to in-frame clones, with some not included. The sample lists roughly 110,000 clones, roughly 80% seen once, with about 9.4% in the top ten. The sample consisted of peripheral blood. The receptors originated from a human donor in a cohort sampled during active COVID-19.

V gene TRBV7-9 combines with J gene TRBJ1-2; TRBD1 matches 8 bases. Looked up from germline, CDR1 is SEHNR and CDR2 is FQNEAQ (reference sequence). The trim removed 4 bases at V and 6 bases at J, leaving 4 bases unmatched. The CDR3 is made up of 13 amino acids. CDR3 nucleotides: TGTGCCAGCAGCTCCCCAGGGGGCAATGGCTACACCTTC. It encodes CASSSPGGNGYTF.

In its sample, this clone was seen once. The rearrangement links TRBV11-2 to TRBJ2-7; weak D call: TRBD1 (5 bases). V was shortened by 1 base and J by 3 bases, with 13 bases between the two germline ends. CDR3 size: 15 residues. Germline assignment: CDR1 SGHAT and CDR2 FQNNGV. The CDR3 protein is CASSLALQTVYEQYF. For the CDR3, the DNA is TGTGCCAGCAGCTTAGCCTTGCAGACAGTCTACGAGCAGTACTTC.

This sequence joins TRBV6-2 or TRBV6-3 and TRBJ2-7, with no clear D. Trimming pared 3 bases from V and 6 bases from J, leaving 9 bases between. Germline-derived CDR1 and CDR2 are MNHEY and SVGEGT. The CDR3 extends over 12 amino acids. CDR3 sequence (DNA): TGTGCCAGCAGTTATAGCCGGGTCGAGCAGTACTTC. It is translated as CASSYSRVEQYF.

The chain links TRBV30 to TRBJ1-2; TRBD1 agrees at 8 bases. Germline CDR1 reads GTSNPN; CDR2 reads SVGIG (reference sequence). This CDR3 contains 14 residues. J gave up 8 bases and V 3 bases, and 11 bases lay outside the gene matches. In nucleotides, the CDR3 is TGTGCCTGGAGCTCCCAGGGGGCGTGGAAAGGCTACACCTTC. This encodes CAWSSQGAWKGYTF.

This clone showed up many times. V usage is TRBV19 and J usage is TRBJ1-2, with TRBD1 identical over 10 bases. J was trimmed by 0 bases and V by 6 bases; bases with no gene match: 13. CDR3 length: 18 amino acids. CDR1 and CDR2 (germline): LNHDA, SQIVND (reference sequence). CDR3 region: CASRSLPGTGATNYGYTF. DNA of the CDR3: TGTGCCAGTAGGTCGCTCCCCGGGACAGGGGCGACTAACTATGGCTACACCTTC.

This clone has only a few counts. The chain links TRBV5-6 to TRBJ1-2, with D perhaps matching TRBD1 (6 bases). Per germline, CDR1 SGHDT and CDR2 YYEEEE. CDR3 length: 14 amino acids. V lost 0 bases to trimming and J lost 6 bases, with 12 bases between them. The CDR3 coding sequence is TGTGCCAGCAGCTTGGCCGGGACAAATAATGGCTACACCTTC. It encodes CASSLAGTNNGYTF.

V usage is TRBV14 and J usage is TRBJ1-1; unclear D gene. The germline gives CDR1 SGHDN, CDR2 FVKESK. Trimming pared 2 bases from V and 6 bases from J, leaving 22 bases between. There are 17 residues in the CDR3. The CDR3 reads CASSQSGLGTLTAEAFF. CDR3 nucleotides: TGTGCCAGCAGCCAATCAGGTCTCGGAACATTAACGGCTGAAGCTTTCTTT.

The chain uses TRBV5-1 and TRBJ2-7, with TRBD1 identical over 8 bases. Trimming at V came to 4 bases and at J to 0 bases, leaving 3 bases not matched to a gene. Germline V gene sequence: CDR1 SGHRS, CDR2 YFSETQ. The CDR3 spans 14 residues. CDR3 DNA: TGCGCCAGCAGCGCAGGGACAGGCTCCTACGAGCAGTACTTC. The encoded protein is CASSAGTGSYEQYF.

CDR3 loop: CASSLRGRGYEQYF. As DNA, the CDR3 is TGTGCCAGCAGCTTAAGAGGGAGAGGCTACGAGCAGTACTTC. V usage is TRBV7-2 and J usage is TRBJ2-7; D is perhaps TRBD2 (5 bases). Trimming left V 2 bases short and J 3 bases short, with 11 bases between. Germline V gives CDR1 SGHTA, CDR2 FQGNSA. CDR3 length equals 14 residues. Complete variable domain (other parts from reference TRBV7-2 and TRBJ2-7): GAGVSQSPSNKVTEKGKDVELRCDPISGHTALYWYRQSLGQGLEFLIYFQGNSAPDKSGLPSDRFSAERTGGSVSTLTIQRTQQEDSAVYLCASSLRGRGYEQYFGPGTRLTVT.

The V and J genes are TRBV27 and TRBJ2-3, with 7 nucleotides matching TRBD1. Germline assignment: CDR1 MNHEY and CDR2 SMNVEV (reference sequence). V was pared by 5 bases and J by 4 bases, with 9 bases of the junction left unmatched. This CDR3 has 15 amino acids. The CDR3 DNA is TGTGCCAGCAGTGAAGGACAGGTTTTTGCAGATACGCAGTATTTT. Translation: CASSEGQVFADTQYF.

This rearrangement joins TRBV19 to TRBJ1-2; TRBD1 agrees at 10 bases. This CDR3 region has 12 residues. Losses at the gene ends were 7 bases for V and 8 bases for J; bases not matched to a gene: 4. Germline loops: CDR1 LNHDA, CDR2 SQIVND (reference sequence). CDR3 in DNA: TGTGCCAGTAATGACAGGGGGCTAGGCTACACCTTC. This sequence encodes CASNDRGLGYTF.

This chain joins TRBV5-6 and TRBJ1-6; 9 bases are shared with TRBD1. Trimming cost V 2 bases and J 9 bases; bases outside gene matches: 9. The germline V gene has CDR1 SGHDT and CDR2 YYEEEE. The length of the CDR3 is 16 residues. CDR3 sequence reads: CASSLVQYRGRSPLHF. CDR3 nucleotides: TGTGCCAGCAGCTTAGTTCAGTACAGGGGGCGTTCACCCCTCCACTTT.

This clone was seen more than once but under ten times. The chain joins TRBV6-5 to TRBJ2-7; D perhaps matches TRBD1 (5 bases). V lost 0 bases and J lost 2, with 11 bases in between. This CDR3 is 15 amino acids long. CDR1 is MNHEY and CDR2 is SVGAGI in the germline V gene. CDR3 in DNA: TGTGCCAGCAGTTACTCGGCCCTAGGGGCCTACGAGCAGTACTTC. Protein product: CASSYSALGAYEQYF.

V is TRBV4-3 and J is TRBJ1-1, with D perhaps matching TRBD1 (6 bases). There are 17 residues in the CDR3. V lost 0 bases to trimming and J lost 1 base, with 15 bases between them. From germline, CDR1 is LGHNA and CDR2 YSLEER. CDR3 in DNA: TGCGCCAGCAGCCAAGACTTAACAGGGCTGGCGAACACTGAAGCTTTCTTT. Its translation is CASSQDLTGLANTEAFF.

The chain links TRBV2 to TRBJ1-5; 10 bases fit TRBD1. The CDR3 consists of 14 residues. Germline loops: CDR1 SNHLY, CDR2 FYNNEI. With 8 bases clipped from V and 5 bases from J, the junction kept 6 bases outside the gene matches. The CDR3 region has the DNA TGTGCCAGCCACACGACAGGGGGCTATCAGCCCCAGCATTTT. It is translated as CASHTTGGYQPQHF.

The chain combines TRBV25-1 with TRBJ2-7; 8 positions agree with TRBD1. The junction had 2 bases not matched to a gene; V was cut back by 4 bases and J by 0 bases. The germline gives CDR1 MGHDK, CDR2 SYGVNS. This CDR3 contains 14 residues. The CDR3 loop reads CASSVQGGSYEQYF. In DNA form, the CDR3 reads TGTGCCAGCAGTGTACAGGGGGGCTCCTACGAGCAGTACTTC.

The gene calls are TRBV19 and TRBJ2-6; TRBD1 agrees at 9 bases. Looked up from germline, CDR1 is LNHDA and CDR2 is SQIVND (reference sequence). The CDR3 runs 16 residues. The ends lost 6 bases at V and 3 bases at J; junction bases unmatched: 6. In DNA, the CDR3 is TGTGCCAGTAGGCTACAGGGGGCCGGTGGGGCCAACGTCCTGACTTTC. Amino acid sequence: CASRLQGAGGANVLTF. The full variable domain, rest sourced from reference TRBV19 and TRBJ2-6, is DGGITQSPKYLFRKEGQNVTLSCEQNLNHDAMYWYRQDPGQGLRLIYYSQIVNDFQKGDIAEGYSVSREKKESFPLTVTSAQKNPTAFYLCASRLQGAGGANVLTFGAGSRLTVL.

The V call is TRBV30, the J call TRBJ1-4; TRBD1 matches 7 bases. V shed 2 bases and J 8 bases; nucleotides not matched to a gene: 8. This CDR3 has 14 residues. Germline values: CDR1 GTSNPN, CDR2 SVGIG (reference sequence). CDR3 amino acids: CAWSLGGPPEKLFF. For the CDR3, the DNA is TGTGCCTGGAGTTTAGGGGGCCCCCCCGAAAAACTGTTTTTT.

V gene TRBV14 combines with J gene TRBJ2-3; D gene uncertain. Germline CDR1 reads SGHDN; CDR2 reads FVKESK. The CDR3 extends over 18 amino acids. Between the trimmed V and J ends, which lost 0 bases and 0 bases, there was a span of 16 bases. The CDR3 is CASSQDLSGQSSTDTQYF. For the CDR3, the DNA is TGTGCCAGCAGCCAAGATTTAAGTGGGCAGTCTAGCACAGATACGCAGTATTTT.

The V call is TRBV11-2, the J call TRBJ2-3; the match to TRBD2 covers 11 bases. The CDR3 length is 17 residues. The V gene's germline CDR1 is SGHAT and CDR2 FQNNGV. V gave up 3 bases and J gave up 3 bases; unmatched junction bases: 8. The CDR3: CASSFPTSGSQTDTQYF. The DNA of the CDR3 is TGTGCCAGCAGCTTCCCAACTAGCGGGAGCCAGACAGATACGCAGTATTTT.

This chain joins TRBV6-5 and TRBJ1-4, with 10 bases aligning to TRBD1. V shed 6 bases and J 8 bases; nucleotides not matched to a gene: 9. Germline V gives CDR1 MNHEY, CDR2 SVGAGI. The CDR3 loop spans 15 amino acids. CDR3 residues: CASRITGTGAEKLFF. The CDR3 DNA follows: TGTGCCAGCAGAATAACCGGGACAGGGGCCGAAAAACTGTTTTTT.